This is a list of T cell receptor beta chains from one sample in a study of early T cells in non-severe SARS-CoV-2 infection. Using its own MiXCR run on the 5' RACE reads, TCRdb lists one record per CDR3 protein. The data contain more than 65,000 distinct CDR3 sequences, approximately 4.6% of them singletons. Sequenced here: whole blood, sampled at baseline. These receptors were taken from an adult who was a healthcare worker with PCR-confirmed SARS-CoV-2 infection or an uninfected control (not recorded which). The donor label of this sample is uncertain. CDR3s include the opening cysteine and the closing phenylalanine or tryptophan. The D gene is left open where the match is weak. Some rows have no size entry. The others give once, few or many, or a class for an expanded clone.

v_call,d_call,cdr3_length,clone_size,j_call,cdr3_aa,cdr3_nt
TRBV7-3,NA,15,many,TRBJ1-1,CASSFFIDKPNAVFF,TGTGCCAGCAGCTTCTTTATTGACAAACCTAACGCGGTTTTCTTT
TRBV6-2/TRBV6-3,NA,17,many,TRBJ2-3,CASSYSIGSPPTDTQYF,TGTGCCAGCAGTTACTCGATCGGGAGCCCGCCCACAGATACGCAGTATTTT
TRBV28,NA,15,many,TRBJ2-1,CASSLSGNPYNEQFF,TGTGCCAGCAGTTTATCGGGGAATCCCTACAATGAGCAGTTCTTC
TRBV7-3,NA,13,many,TRBJ1-1,CASSRASGTEAFF,TGTGCCAGCAGCAGGGCTTCTGGCACTGAAGCTTTCTTT
TRBV12-3/TRBV12-4,NA,14,many,TRBJ2-7,CASNRGDVSYEQYF,TGTGCCAGTAACCGAGGGGACGTCTCCTACGAGCAGTACTTC
TRBV29-1,NA,11,many,TRBJ2-7,CSVEERGGQYF,TGCAGCGTTGAAGAGAGGGGAGGGCAGTACTTC
TRBV7-2,TRBD2,16,many,TRBJ2-3,CASSRGRRGDEDTQYF,TGTGCCAGCAGCAGAGGGAGGCGGGGGGATGAAGATACGCAGTATTTT
TRBV29-1,NA,14,many,TRBJ1-1,CSGEVGGAGTEAFF,TGCAGCGGCGAAGTGGGGGGCGCGGGTACTGAAGCTTTCTTT
TRBV19,NA,15,NA,TRBJ1-1,CASSIGTLVNTEAFF,TGTGCCAGTAGTATCGGGACCTTAGTGAACACTGAAGCTTTCTTT
TRBV12-3/TRBV12-4,TRBD1,15,many,TRBJ2-3,CASSLSGQGTDTQYF,TGTGCCAGCAGTTTATCGGGACAGGGCACAGATACGCAGTATTTT
TRBV6-5,NA,15,many,TRBJ2-3,CASSYSIRGTDTQYF,TGTGCCAGCAGTTACTCGATCAGGGGCACAGATACGCAGTATTTT
TRBV7-9,NA,12,few,TRBJ2-7,CASSLLGYEQYF,TGTGCCAGCAGCTTATTGGGTTACGAGCAGTACTTC
TRBV11-2,TRBD1,14,many,TRBJ1-3,CASGHRGHGNTIYF,TGTGCCAGCGGACACAGGGGGCACGGAAACACCATATATTTT
TRBV29-1,TRBD1,14,few,TRBJ2-1,CSARTGGGWNEQFF,TGCAGCGCTAGGACAGGGGGAGGTTGGAATGAGCAGTTCTTC
TRBV11-2,NA,18,many,TRBJ2-5,CASSLQGSEASREETQYF,TGTGCCAGCAGCTTACAAGGGTCGGAGGCCTCCCGGGAAGAGACCCAGTACTTC
TRBV3-1,NA,11,NA,TRBJ2-5,CASWGRGTQYF,TGTGCCAGCTGGGGGAGAGGGACCCAGTACTTC
TRBV2,TRBD1,13,few,TRBJ2-1,CASKGQGANEQFF,TGTGCCAGCAAAGGACAGGGTGCAAATGAGCAGTTCTTC
TRBV5-1,NA,16,many,TRBJ2-6,CASSPGPSSGANVLTF,TGCGCCAGCAGCCCTGGTCCGAGCTCTGGGGCCAACGTCCTGACTTTC
TRBV6-5,NA,16,many,TRBJ1-6,CASSYGTHDPSSPLHF,TGTGCCAGCAGTTACGGGACCCACGATCCGTCTTCACCCCTCCACTTT
TRBV5-5,NA,13,many,TRBJ2-5,CASSLMGGETQYF,TGTGCCAGCAGCTTAATGGGTGGGGAGACCCAGTACTTC
TRBV20-1,NA,13,many,TRBJ1-3,CSAIAGTGNTIYF,TGCAGTGCTATAGCGGGGACCGGAAACACCATATATTTT
TRBV6-5,NA,16,few,TRBJ1-4,CASSYGASLTNEKLFF,TGTGCCAGCAGTTATGGGGCCAGCCTCACTAATGAAAAACTGTTTTTT
TRBV7-6,TRBD2,14,few,TRBJ2-5,CAIATSGEGETQYF,TGTGCCATTGCGACTAGCGGGGAGGGTGAGACCCAGTACTTC
TRBV12-3/TRBV12-4,TRBD1,15,many,TRBJ1-5,CASSAGTGGNQPQHF,TGTGCCAGCAGCGCCGGGACAGGGGGCAATCAGCCCCAGCATTTT
TRBV24-1,NA,14,NA,TRBJ2-7,CATSDTGSSYEQYF,TGTGCCACCAGTGATACAGGGTCCTCCTACGAGCAGTACTTC
TRBV7-2,TRBD1,14,many,TRBJ2-7,CASRTGGQIYEQYF,TGTGCCAGTAGAACAGGGGGCCAAATCTACGAGCAGTACTTC
TRBV7-2,NA,15,few,TRBJ1-4,CASSPDRATNEKLFF,TGTGCCAGCAGCCCCGACAGAGCAACTAATGAAAAACTGTTTTTT
TRBV6-6,NA,12,few,TRBJ1-2,CATDSWSYGYTF,TGTGCCACAGATTCCTGGAGCTATGGCTACACCTTC
TRBV20-1,NA,12,many,TRBJ2-7,CSASDGDYEQYF,TGCAGTGCTAGTGACGGGGACTACGAGCAGTACTTC
TRBV7-3,NA,13,many,TRBJ2-5,CASSFRQGETQYF,TGTGCCAGCAGCTTTCGGCAGGGAGAGACCCAGTACTTC
TRBV6-5,TRBD1,13,many,TRBJ2-7,CASSTDRGGEQYF,TGTGCCAGCAGTACGGACAGGGGTGGGGAGCAGTACTTC
TRBV4-1,TRBD2,18,NA,TRBJ2-4,CASSQAWLADLAKNIQYF,TGCGCCAGCAGCCAAGCGTGGCTAGCGGATCTAGCCAAAAACATTCAGTACTTC
TRBV7-6,NA,17,few,TRBJ2-7,CASSLDGAWPSSYEQYF,TGTGCCAGCAGCTTAGACGGGGCCTGGCCGAGCTCCTACGAGCAGTACTTC
TRBV11-3,NA,13,few,TRBJ2-7,CASSFVSRGEQYF,TGTGCCAGCAGCTTCGTAAGCCGAGGCGAGCAGTACTTC
TRBV20-1,NA,13,NA,TRBJ2-3,CSARGTGTHTQYF,TGCAGTGCTAGAGGAACCGGGACCCATACGCAGTATTTT
TRBV18,TRBD2,16,many,TRBJ2-1,CASSPGGLAGRNEQFF,TGTGCCAGCTCACCTGGAGGACTAGCGGGGCGGAATGAGCAGTTCTTC
TRBV4-2,TRBD2,16,few,TRBJ2-3,CASSPASGSWTDTQYF,TGTGCCAGCAGCCCCGCTAGCGGGAGTTGGACAGATACGCAGTATTTT